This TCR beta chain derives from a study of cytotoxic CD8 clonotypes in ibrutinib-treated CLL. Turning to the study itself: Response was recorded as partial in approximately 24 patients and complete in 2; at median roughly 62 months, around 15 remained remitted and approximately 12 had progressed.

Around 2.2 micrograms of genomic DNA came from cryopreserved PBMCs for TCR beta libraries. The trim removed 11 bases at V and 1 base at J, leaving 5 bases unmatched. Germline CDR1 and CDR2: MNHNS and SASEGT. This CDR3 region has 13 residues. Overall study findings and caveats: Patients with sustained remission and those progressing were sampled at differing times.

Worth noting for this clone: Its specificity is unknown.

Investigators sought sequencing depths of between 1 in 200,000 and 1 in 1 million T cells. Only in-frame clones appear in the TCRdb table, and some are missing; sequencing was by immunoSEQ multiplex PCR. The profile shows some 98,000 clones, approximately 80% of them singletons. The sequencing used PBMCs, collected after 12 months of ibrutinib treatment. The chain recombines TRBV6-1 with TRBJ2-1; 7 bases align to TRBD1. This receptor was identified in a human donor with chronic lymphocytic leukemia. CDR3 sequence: CAVTDRSYNEQFF. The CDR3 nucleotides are TGTGCCGTCACGGACAGGTCCTACAATGAGCAGTTCTTC.